This T cell receptor beta chain comes out of a study of blood T cell repertoires in COVID-19. V shed 3 bases and J shed 4 bases, with 4 bases lying between them. CDR1 is ENHRY and CDR2 is SYGVKD in the germline V gene. This CDR3 is 12 amino acids long. Some clones are missing from TCRdb's copy, which holds only in-frame ones; the method was immunoSEQ multiplex PCR. Of 130,000 to 150,000 clones in the sample, approximately 92% were seen once. The sequenced material came from peripheral blood. The rearrangement links TRBV10-3 to TRBJ1-5, with unresolved D. This receptor was identified in a man aged 18 to 29 with COVID-19, enrolled during active disease. For the CDR3, the DNA is TGTGCCATCAGTGACAGGAATCAGCCCCAGCATTTT. Encoded protein: CAISDRNQPQHF.